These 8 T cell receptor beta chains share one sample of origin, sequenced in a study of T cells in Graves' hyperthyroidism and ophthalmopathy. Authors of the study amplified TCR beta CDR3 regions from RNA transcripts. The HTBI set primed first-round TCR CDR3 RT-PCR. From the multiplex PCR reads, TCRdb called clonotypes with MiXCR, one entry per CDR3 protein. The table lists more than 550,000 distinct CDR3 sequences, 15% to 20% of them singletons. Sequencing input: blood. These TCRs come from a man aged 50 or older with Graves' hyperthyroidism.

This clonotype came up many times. As DNA, the CDR3 is TGTGCCAGCAGTTACCCCGGCGGGATAGAGTACGAGCAGTACTTC. It translates to CASSYPGGIEYEQYF. The chain uses TRBV6-5 and TRBJ2-7, with D possibly matching TRBD2 (6 bases). V lost 2 bases, J lost 4 bases, and 15 bases lay in between. Germline assignment: CDR1 MNHEY and CDR2 SVGAGI. The CDR3 runs 15 residues.

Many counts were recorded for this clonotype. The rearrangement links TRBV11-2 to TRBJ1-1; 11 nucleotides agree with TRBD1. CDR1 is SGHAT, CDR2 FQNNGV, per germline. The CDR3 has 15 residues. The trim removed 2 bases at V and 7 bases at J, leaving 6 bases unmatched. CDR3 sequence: CASSLRGQGANEAFF. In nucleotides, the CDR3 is TGTGCCAGCAGCTTAAGAGGACAGGGGGCGAATGAAGCTTTCTTT.

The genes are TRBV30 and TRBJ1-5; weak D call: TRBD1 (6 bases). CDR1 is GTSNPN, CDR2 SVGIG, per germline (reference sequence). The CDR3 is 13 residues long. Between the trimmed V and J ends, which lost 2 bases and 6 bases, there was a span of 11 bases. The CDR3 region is CAWSTTGRQPQHF. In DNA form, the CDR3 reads TGTGCCTGGAGTACGACAGGTCGTCAGCCCCAGCATTTT.

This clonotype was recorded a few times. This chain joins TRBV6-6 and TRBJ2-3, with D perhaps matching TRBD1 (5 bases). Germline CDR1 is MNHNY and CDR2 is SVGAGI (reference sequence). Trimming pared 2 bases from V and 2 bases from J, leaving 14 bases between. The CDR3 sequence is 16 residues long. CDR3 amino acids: CASSYQGEGTTDTQYF. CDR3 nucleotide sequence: TGTGCCAGCAGTTACCAAGGGGAAGGAACCACAGATACGCAGTATTTT.

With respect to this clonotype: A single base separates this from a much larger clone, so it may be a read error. CDR3 coding DNA: TGTGCCAGCGGCCCCCTCAATCAGCCCCAGCATTTT. Translated: CASGPLNQPQHF. The V call is TRBV7-9, the J call TRBJ1-5; D gene ambiguous. Trimming left V 8 bases short and J 3 bases short, with 8 bases between. The V gene's germline CDR1 is SEHNR and CDR2 FQNEAQ (reference sequence). CDR3 size: 12 residues.

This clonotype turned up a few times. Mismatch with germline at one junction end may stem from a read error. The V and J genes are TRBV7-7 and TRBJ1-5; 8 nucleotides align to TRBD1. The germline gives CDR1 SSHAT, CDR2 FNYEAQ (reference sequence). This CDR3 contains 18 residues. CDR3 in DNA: TGTGCTAGCAGCTTAGCGGTGAGGGTCAGGGGGCACAGTCAGCCCCAGCATTTT. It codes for CASSLAVRVRGHSQPQHF.

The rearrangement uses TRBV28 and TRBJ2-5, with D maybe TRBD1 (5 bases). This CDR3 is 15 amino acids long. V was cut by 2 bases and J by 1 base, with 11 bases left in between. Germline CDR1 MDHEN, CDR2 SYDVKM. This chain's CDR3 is CASSLTGITQETQYF. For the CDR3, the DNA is TGTGCCAGCAGTTTAACAGGTATAACCCAAGAGACCCAGTACTTC.

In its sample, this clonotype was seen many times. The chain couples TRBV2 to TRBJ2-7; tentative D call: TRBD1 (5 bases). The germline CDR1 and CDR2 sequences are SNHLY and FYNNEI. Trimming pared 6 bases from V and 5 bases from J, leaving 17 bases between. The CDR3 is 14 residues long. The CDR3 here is CASSEQVPIDEQYF. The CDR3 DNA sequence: TGTGCCAGCAGCGAACAGGTTCCCATCGACGAGCAGTACTTC.